The T cell receptor (beta chain) described here comes from a study of OX40 agonist ivuxolimab in advanced cancers. About the study as a whole: The costimulatory receptor OX40 (CD134) was targeted by ivuxolimab, a fully human IgG2 agonistic monoclonal antibody. Intravenous ivuxolimab was administered to patients every 2 weeks at six dose levels: 0.01, 0.1, 0.3, 1.5, 3 and 10 mg/kg. Among the roughly 52 dose-escalation patients, around 20 had hepatocellular carcinoma, approximately 15 melanoma, 9 renal cell carcinoma and 9 head and neck cancer. In the dose-escalation cohort, approximately 80% of patients were male, and the mean age was approximately 60 years with a range of roughly 20 to 80. Patients were allowed to have had prior anti-PD-1, anti-PD-L1 or anti-CTLA-4 therapy, and around two fifths of the dose-escalation patients had been treated with checkpoint inhibitors. Three dose-escalation patients achieved partial responses, one with hepatocellular carcinoma and two with cutaneous melanoma. Peripheral TCRbeta sequencing was intended to test whether TCR sequence diversity was altered and clonal T-cell expansion was caused by ivuxolimab. The paper reports the monotherapy dose-escalation portion (N of about 52 patients) of the phase I ivuxolimab trial.

The V end loses 6 bases and the J end loses 1 base, and a stretch of 7 bases separates them. The cysteine opens and the phenylalanine closes a CDR3 of 13 amino acids. Only the CDR3 part of the read is kept: 39 bases, read in frame from the first base. Looking up the germline V gene yields CDR1 KGHSH and CDR2 LQKENI. With respect to this clone: It lacks a known antigen. No base qualities exist here, and no much larger clone lies one base off it.

Genomic DNA was extracted from sorted cells for sequencing of the TCRbeta CDR3 region. The immunoSEQ Assay was used to sequence the TCRbeta CDR3 regions. TCRdb's version of the immuneACCESS table is confined to in-frame rearrangements and falls short of the full clone set. An unresolved V gene accounts for under half of the shortfall where checked; the remainder is of unknown origin. For this sample there are roughly 80,000 clones; roughly 87% appear just once. Roughly 0.66% of the sample goes to the ten largest clones. Patients with autoimmune disease history or receiving systemic immunosuppression were excluded from the trial. In every dose cohort, peripheral blood was drawn for TCR sequencing at baseline, cycle 4 day 1, and cycle 7 day 1. Samples came from an open-label, multicenter, first-in-human phase I dose-escalation trial of ivuxolimab. The trial enrolled adults with locally advanced or metastatic head and neck squamous cell, hepatocellular, melanoma or renal cell carcinoma. Before TCR sequencing, CD4+ T cells and CD8+ T cells from peripheral blood were sorted into separate populations.

On the study overall, not on this receptor specifically: At doses of 0.1 to 3.0 mg/kg, clonal expansion of both CD4+ and CD8+ T cells in blood was seen between baseline and week 6. After ivuxolimab, CD8+ T cells had more expanded clones than CD4+ T cells on average. In the 0.1-3.0 mg/kg groups, partial responders were among the patients with the lowest normalized peripheral clonal expansion, particularly in CD8+ T cells. Low levels of normalized T-cell clonal expansion were also seen in some patients who did not respond. The antigen specificity of the clonally expanded peripheral T cells was not determined.

Here the chain combines TRBV18 and TRBJ1-5, with the identity of the D gene unclear. The sample was CD4+ or CD8+ T cells sorted from blood, taken in a trial of the OX40 agonist ivuxolimab. The receptor's source is an adult with an advanced solid tumor such as melanoma, head and neck, liver or kidney cancer. In nucleotide form, the sequence is TGTGCCAGCTCTGGCCAGAGCAATCAGCCCCAGCATTTT. The encoded protein is CASSGQSNQPQHF.